This TCR beta chain is drawn from a study of T-cell reconstitution after alpha-beta-depleted transplantation in children. Construction of the TCRbeta library involved unique molecular identifiers. Each CDR3 protein gets one entry after TCRdb re-called the PCR reads with MiXCR. The data contain approximately 400,000 distinct CDR3 sequences, 15% to 20% of them seen just once; the ten biggest clones take up under 30%. Study-level points and caveats: Several hundred expanded graft clones reportedly supplied alpha-beta T cells about two months after transplant.

This clonotype was observed a handful of times. Antigen: not known. The starting material was PBMCs, mostly from graft donor cells, obtained 360 days after TCRalphabeta/CD19-depleted stem cell transplant. The receptor comes from a boy in the first two years of life who had a stem cell transplant for Wiskott-Aldrich syndrome, so the T cells may come from the graft donor.

CDR3 bases: TGTGCCAGCAGTGAGTTGGGACTACTAGAAGAGACCCAGTACTTC. It is translated as CASSELGLLEETQYF. The chain combines TRBV2 with TRBJ2-5, with 7 positions matching TRBD2. The CDR3 covers 15 residues. V lost 3 bases and J lost 3; bases outside the gene matches: 7. The germline V gene encodes CDR1 SNHLY and CDR2 FYNNEI.